This T cell receptor beta chain was retrieved from a study of blood T cell repertoires in COVID-19. Study context: PBMCs, B-cell-depleted T cells, or T cells provided the cDNA or gDNA that made up the material.

Authors' data handling: Reference gene primer amplification in the assay estimated nucleated cell counts. The repertoire was sequenced with immunoSEQ multiplex PCR; TCRdb's copy has only in-frame clones and lacks some. The DNA gave D and trimming, while V, J and clone size come from that table. Here the sample spans a few hundred thousand clones, around 89% being singletons. Cohort placement rested on clinical history that participants reported themselves. Recovery among Cohort 3 donors was established by two negative PCRs, clearance, or symptom resolution. The CDR3 covers 14 residues. V was shortened by 6 bases and J by 7 bases, with 15 bases between the two germline ends. Germline V gives CDR1 SGHVS, CDR2 FNYEAQ.

The V and J genes are TRBV7-6 and TRBJ1-4; tentatively, D is TRBD1 (5 bases). The sequence came from a man aged 25 to 40 who had recovered from COVID-19. Sequenced: PBMCs or T cells enriched from blood (not recorded which). In DNA form, the CDR3 reads TGTGCCAGCAGACGACCGGGGGGAGGTGAAAAACTGTTTTTT. Its translation is CASRRPGGGEKLFF.